Listed here are 30 T cell receptor beta chains from one sample, sequenced in a study of regulatory T cells in long-lasting Graves disease. CDR3 regions were amplified by Arm-PCR using iRepertoire HTBI primers to build TCR beta libraries. Each CDR3 protein gets one entry after TCRdb re-called the multiplex PCR reads with MiXCR. Found here are 420,000 or so distinct CDR3 sequences, around 17% of them singletons; the top ten hold 20% to 25%. Documented time point: newly diagnosed GD, antithyroid drugs for less than 3 months. Isolated PBMC RNA provided the starting material for the TCR library. These same records also appear under a second study, on T cells in Graves' hyperthyroidism and ophthalmopathy.

The sample here was peripheral blood mononuclear cells (PBMCs), taken at new diagnosis, from a patient treated with antithyroid drugs. The receptors derive from a woman between 18 and 30 years old with Graves disease.

This chain links TRBV10-3 with TRBJ2-1; weak D call: TRBD1 (5 bases). This CDR3 contains 13 residues. The germline CDR1 and CDR2 sequences are ENHRY and SYGVKD. Trimming cost V 8 bases and J 5 bases, with 13 bases left between them. The CDR3 DNA reads TGTGCCATCGTTGGCCAGGGCGACAATGAGCAGTTCTTC. This encodes CAIVGQGDNEQFF.

The rearrangement joins TRBV6-2 or TRBV6-3 to TRBJ2-1, with 10 bases lining up with TRBD2. V dropped 6 bases and J dropped 10; count of bases not matched to a gene: 15. The CDR3 sequence is 16 residues long. Germline V gene lookup returns CDR1 MNHEY and CDR2 SVGEGT. CDR3 nucleotide sequence: TGTGCCAGCAGCCGACGAACTACCCCACTAGCGGGGGAGCAGTTCTTC. Translated, it gives CASSRRTTPLAGEQFF.

Points on this clonotype: Its ends do not fully match the called genes, so a read error is possible. V gene TRBV6-1 combines with J gene TRBJ2-1; D is unresolved. The CDR3 extends over 12 amino acids. In germline, CDR1 is MNHNS, CDR2 SASEGT. CDR3 sequence (DNA): TGTGCCAGCAGCCGTCTAGACAATAAGCAGTTCTTC. Encoded protein: CASSRLDNKQFF.

The gene calls are TRBV20-1 and TRBJ1-4, with D perhaps TRBD1 (5 bases). Trimming took off 0 bases at V and 8 bases at J, with 19 bases between the two ends. Germline CDR1 and CDR2: DFQATT and SNEGSKA (reference sequence). CDR3 size: 16 residues. The CDR3 protein is CSARDAGLGVEEKLFF. The DNA for the CDR3 is TGCAGTGCTAGAGATGCGGGACTAGGGGTGGAAGAAAAACTGTTTTTT.

This clonotype was detected only a few times. The chain couples TRBV13 to TRBJ1-6, with 8 nucleotides matching TRBD1. The CDR3 is made up of 16 amino acids. Germline-derived CDR1 and CDR2 are PRHDT and FYEKMQ (reference sequence). With 5 bases clipped from V and 1 base from J, the junction kept 4 bases outside the gene matches. CDR3 loop: CASSRTGGSYNSPLHF. As DNA, the CDR3 is TGTGCCAGCAGCCGTACAGGGGGGTCCTATAATTCACCCCTCCACTTT. Full variable domain (remainder filled in from reference TRBV13 and TRBJ1-6): AAGVIQSPRHLIKEKRETATLKCYPIPRHDTVYWYQQGPGQDPQFLISFYEKMQSDKGSIPDRFSAQQFSDYHSELNMSSLELGDSALYFCASSRTGGSYNSPLHFGNGTRLTVT.

This clonotype was recorded at least ten times. The V and J genes are TRBV3-1 and TRBJ1-2, with TRBD1 as a possible D gene (5 bases). This CDR3 is 17 amino acids long. V lost 3 bases and J lost 1, with 18 bases in between. Germline values: CDR1 LGHDT, CDR2 YNNKEL (reference sequence). The CDR3 sequence: CASSHSIRDGSNYGYTF. CDR3 DNA sequence: TGTGCCAGCAGCCACAGCATCCGGGACGGGAGTAACTATGGCTACACCTTC.

The J gene is TRBJ1-2, the V gene TRBV29-1; D remains ambiguous. CDR1 is SQVTM and CDR2 is ANQGSEA in the germline V gene. The CDR3 loop spans 13 amino acids. V lost 5 bases to trimming and J lost 4 bases, with 14 bases between them. CDR3 sequence (DNA): TGCAGCGTTCGGTCTGACCGAAGCTATGGCTACACCTTC. Residues: CSVRSDRSYGYTF.

As for this clonotype: Germline is not matched at one junction end, which may reflect a read error. The rearrangement joins TRBV3-1 to TRBJ1-2, with 9 bases aligning to TRBD1. The CDR3 is 13 residues long. The germline gives CDR1 LGHDT, CDR2 YNNKEL (reference sequence). CDR3 sequence (DNA): TGTGCCAGCAGCCCGGGACAGGGTTTTGGCTACGCCTTC. Amino acid sequence: CASSPGQGFGYAF.

Ten or more counts support this clonotype. The chain joins TRBV12-3 or TRBV12-4 to TRBJ2-1; 11 bases line up with TRBD2. CDR3 length equals 16 residues. V was clipped by 3 bases and J by 5 bases; unmatched bases: 6. CDR3 region: CASSFSTSGKNNEQFF. Written as DNA, the CDR3 is TGTGCCAGCAGTTTCTCGACTAGCGGGAAAAACAATGAGCAGTTCTTC.

This clonotype was counted many times. The V call is TRBV3-1, the J call TRBJ2-3, with TRBD1 matching over 8 bases. Near its end, the DNA agrees better with TRBJ2-1, so the J call may be wrong. The CDR3 runs 15 residues. CDR1 and CDR2 from the germline V gene are LGHDT and YNNKEL (reference sequence). The chain's CDR3 is CASSRNQDRGNEQFF. Here the CDR3 DNA reads TGTGCCAGCAGCCGAAATCAAGACAGGGGAAATGAGCAGTTCTTC.

This chain links TRBV3-1 with TRBJ2-1, with 9 bases fitting TRBD2. This CDR3 contains 16 residues. CDR1 and CDR2 from the germline V gene are LGHDT and YNNKEL (reference sequence). V lost 2 bases to trimming and J lost 9 bases; unmatched junction nucleotides: 11. For the CDR3, the DNA is TGTGCCAGCAGCCAAACCGGGACTAGCATGTTCGGTGAGCAGTTCTTC. It encodes CASSQTGTSMFGEQFF.

This clonotype has a handful of counts. This rearrangement joins TRBV19 to TRBJ1-5; 7 nucleotides match TRBD1. The trim removed 3 bases at V and 7 bases at J, leaving 9 bases unmatched. CDR3 length: 15 residues. Germline CDR1 LNHDA, CDR2 SQIVND (reference sequence). The CDR3 is CASSMGPDRAQPQHF. The CDR3 DNA follows: TGTGCCAGTAGTATGGGGCCAGACAGGGCCCAGCCCCAGCATTTT.

This clonotype was seen ten or more times. This may come from a read error, since a much larger clone is one base off. This chain uses TRBV20-1 with TRBJ1-5, with D possibly TRBD1 on 6 matching bases. The CDR3 runs 13 residues. V was clipped by 4 bases and J by 0 bases, with 7 bases between them. CDR1 is DFQATT and CDR2 is SNEGSKA in the germline V gene (reference sequence). In DNA, the CDR3 is TGCAGTGCTACAGGGGATAGCAATCAGCCCCAGCATTTT. Its protein product is CSATGDSNQPQHF.

This clonotype came up many times. The V and J genes are TRBV28 and TRBJ2-1, with D perhaps matching TRBD2 (7 bases). This CDR3 is built from 18 residues. Per germline, CDR1 MDHEN and CDR2 SYDVKM. The ends were cut back, 5 bases at V and 4 bases at J, with 24 bases in the middle. The CDR3 reads CASSPGVSGGGGYNEQFF. The CDR3 bases are TGTGCCAGCAGTCCCGGGGTTAGCGGAGGGGGGGGGTACAATGAGCAGTTCTTC.

This clonotype was counted at least ten times. V usage is TRBV18 and J usage is TRBJ1-1; no clear D. This CDR3 has 13 amino acids. The V end was cut by 6 bases, the J end by 4 bases, with 12 bases between. In germline, CDR1 is KGHSH, CDR2 LQKENI. The CDR3 DNA sequence: TGTGCCAGCTCGCCTTGGAGGGCCACTGAAGCTTTCTTT. This translates into CASSPWRATEAFF.

There are many counts of this clonotype. The chain employs TRBV3-1 and TRBJ2-5, with 9 bases that match TRBD1. After removal of 1 base from V and 5 bases from J, the junction contained 8 bases not matched to a gene. Germline CDR1 and CDR2: LGHDT and YNNKEL (reference sequence). The CDR3 contains 16 residues. CDR3 residues: CASSQGGQGYGETQYF. CDR3 nucleotides: TGTGCCAGCAGCCAAGGGGGACAGGGCTACGGTGAGACCCAGTACTTC.

This clonotype was seen repeatedly, ten times or more. The chain employs TRBV3-1 and TRBJ1-1; D may be TRBD1 (6 bases). With 8 bases removed from V and 1 base from J, the gap between germline ends came to 8 bases. The length of the CDR3 is 12 residues. Germline V gives CDR1 LGHDT, CDR2 YNNKEL (reference sequence). In DNA, the CDR3 is TGTGCCAGCGGGACACCGAACACTGAAGCTTTCTTT. Its protein product is CASGTPNTEAFF.

The rearrangement links TRBV9 to TRBJ1-5, with D perhaps matching TRBD1 (6 bases). In germline, CDR1 is SGDLS, CDR2 YYNGEE. Trimming removed 0 bases at V and 7 bases at J, with 11 bases between. The CDR3 is made up of 14 amino acids. The CDR3 DNA reads TGTGCCAGCAGCGTAGGACAGGCGGAGCAGCCCCAGCATTTT. It translates to CASSVGQAEQPQHF.

V gene TRBV5-1 combines with J gene TRBJ2-7, with no clear D. From germline, CDR1 is SGHRS and CDR2 YFSETQ. This CDR3 contains 15 residues. V lost 0 bases and J 2 bases, leaving 12 bases between the germline ends. CDR3 loop: CASSLGGLNAYEQYF. As DNA, the CDR3 is TGCGCCAGCAGCTTGGGCGGTCTCAACGCCTACGAGCAGTACTTC.

This clonotype appeared a few times. The chain couples TRBV29-1 to TRBJ2-3, with TRBD1 as a possible D gene (5 bases). The CDR3 is 14 amino acids. The germline V gene encodes CDR1 SQVTM and CDR2 ANQGSEA. V shed 5 bases and J shed 0 bases, with 12 bases lying between them. The CDR3 region is CSVLTAGSTDTQYF. CDR3 nucleotides: TGCAGCGTTCTGACAGCTGGGAGCACAGATACGCAGTATTTT.

The rearrangement uses TRBV15 and TRBJ2-7; D is uncertain. Germline loops: CDR1 LNHNV, CDR2 YYDKDF (reference sequence). The CDR3 covers 12 residues. Trimming removed 0 bases from V and 3 bases from J, with 3 bases in between. DNA of the CDR3: TGTGCCACCAGCAGAGACGGCTACGAGCAGTACTTC. It is translated as CATSRDGYEQYF. The variable domain in full, completed from reference TRBV15 and TRBJ2-7, reads DAMVIQNPRYQVTQFGKPVTLSCSQTLNHNVMYWYQQKSSQAPKLLFHYYDKDFNNEADTPDNFQSRRPNTSFCFLDIRSPGLGDTAMYLCATSRDGYEQYFGPGTRLTVT.

This clonotype was seen repeatedly, ten times or more. The chain employs TRBV5-6 and TRBJ2-2, with 8 bases aligning to TRBD1. Unmatched junction bases numbered 2, after V lost 3 bases and J lost 4 bases. Germline CDR1 SGHDT, CDR2 YYEEEE. This CDR3 has 14 amino acids. The CDR3 region is CASSWDRSTGELFF. The CDR3 DNA reads TGTGCCAGCAGCTGGGACAGGAGCACCGGGGAGCTGTTTTTT.

As for this clonotype: This sequence may be a read error, since a much larger clone differs from it by one base. The rearrangement uses TRBV12-3 or TRBV12-4 and TRBJ2-3, with TRBD2 as a possible D gene (5 bases). This CDR3 region has 14 residues. CDR3 coding DNA: TGTGCCAGCAGTCCGCCCTCTAGCACAAATACGCAGTATTTT. Translating gives CASSPPSSTNTQYF.

Concerning this clonotype: A much larger clone lies one base from this, so it may be a read error. The chain uses TRBV3-1 and TRBJ2-7; 12 bases map to TRBD2. The CDR3 has 15 amino acids. The trim removed 8 bases at V and 0 bases at J, leaving 5 bases unmatched. The germline gives CDR1 LGHDT, CDR2 YNNKEL (reference sequence). CDR3 sequence reads: CASRGLAGPSYEQYF. DNA of the CDR3: TGTGCCAGCCGCGGACTAGCGGGGCCCTCCTACGAGCAGTACTTC.

As for this clonotype: This may be a read error, as it is one base from a much larger clone. Without the conserved terminal phenylalanine or tryptophan, this CDR3 likely stems from a read error. The rearrangement links TRBV20-1 to TRBJ2-5; either TRBD1 or TRBD2 may fit D (5 bases each). Germline V gives CDR1 DFQATT, CDR2 SNEGSKA (reference sequence). The CDR3 consists of 12 residues. Trimming removed 6 bases at V and 4 bases at J, with 12 bases between. The CDR3 is CSAGRGRETQYL. CDR3 DNA: TGCAGTGCGGGGCGAGGGAGAGAGACCCAGTACCTC.

This clonotype was recorded at least ten times. The chain joins TRBV2 to TRBJ2-3; TRBD2 agrees at 12 bases. V was clipped by 3 bases and J by 2 bases; unmatched bases: 3. This CDR3 contains 16 residues. CDR1 is SNHLY and CDR2 is FYNNEI in the germline V gene. This CDR3 reads CASSEGTSGFTDTQYF. For the CDR3, the DNA is TGTGCCAGCAGTGAGGGGACTAGCGGGTTCACAGATACGCAGTATTTT.

The chain joins TRBV6-1 to TRBJ2-3; D remains ambiguous. Germline V lookup: CDR1 MNHNS, CDR2 SASEGT. Trimming removed 4 bases from V and 4 bases from J, with 9 bases in between. This CDR3 region has 13 residues. CDR3 sequence: CASSGSRPDTQYF. The CDR3 DNA follows: TGTGCCAGCAGTGGGAGTAGGCCAGATACGCAGTATTTT.

Comments on this clonotype: Given a much more abundant clone one base away, this may be a read error. This chain connects TRBV27 to TRBJ2-4; D not resolved. The tail of the sequence fits TRBJ2-5 better, so the J call may be wrong. Germline-derived CDR1 and CDR2 are MNHEY and SMNVEV (reference sequence). The CDR3 is 14 residues long. CDR3 nucleotides: TGTGTCAGCAGTACCTACGGGCTTGGGGAGACCCAGTACTTC. This encodes CVSSTYGLGETQYF.

The V call is TRBV9, the J call TRBJ2-2, with D possibly TRBD2 on 5 matching bases. Deletions cut 3 bases from V and 7 bases from J, with 13 bases between. The germline gives CDR1 SGDLS, CDR2 YYNGEE. The CDR3 runs to 14 residues. The CDR3 DNA reads as TGTGCCAGCAGCGCAGCGGTCGTCGGCGGGGAGCTGTTTTTT. This codes for CASSAAVVGGELFF.

The chain joins TRBV9 to TRBJ1-4; TRBD1 matches 11 bases. Germline V gene sequence: CDR1 SGDLS, CDR2 YYNGEE. V lost 4 bases and J lost 6; bases outside the gene matches: 17. The CDR3 runs to 19 residues. The CDR3 DNA is TGTGCCAGCAGCCCCTCTGATGCGGACAGGGGGCTTGAGGATGAAAAACTGTTTTTT. Translated: CASSPSDADRGLEDEKLFF.